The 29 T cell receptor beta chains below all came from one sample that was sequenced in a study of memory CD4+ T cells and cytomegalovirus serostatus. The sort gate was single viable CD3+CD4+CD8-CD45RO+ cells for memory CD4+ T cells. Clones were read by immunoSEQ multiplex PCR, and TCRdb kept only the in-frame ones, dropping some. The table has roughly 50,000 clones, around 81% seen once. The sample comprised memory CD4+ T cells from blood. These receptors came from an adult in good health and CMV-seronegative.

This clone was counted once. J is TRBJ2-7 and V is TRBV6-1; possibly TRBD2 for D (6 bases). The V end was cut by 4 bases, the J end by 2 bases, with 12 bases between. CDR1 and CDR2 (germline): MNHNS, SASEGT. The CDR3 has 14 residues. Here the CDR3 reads CASSVGDFAYEQYF. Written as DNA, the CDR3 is TGTGCCAGCAGTGTTGGGGACTTCGCCTACGAGCAGTACTTC.

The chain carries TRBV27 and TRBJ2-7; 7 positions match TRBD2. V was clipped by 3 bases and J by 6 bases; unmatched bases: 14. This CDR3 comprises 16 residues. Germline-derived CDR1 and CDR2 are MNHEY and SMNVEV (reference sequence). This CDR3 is CASSFVPGGVNGEQYF. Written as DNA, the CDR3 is TGTGCCAGCAGTTTTGTGCCTGGGGGGGTCAATGGCGAGCAGTACTTC.

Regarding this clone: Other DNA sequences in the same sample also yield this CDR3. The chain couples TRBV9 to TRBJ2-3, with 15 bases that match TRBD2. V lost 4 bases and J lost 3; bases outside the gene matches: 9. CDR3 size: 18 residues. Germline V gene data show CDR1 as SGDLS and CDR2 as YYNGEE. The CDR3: CASSPRTSGGARTDTQYF. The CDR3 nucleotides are TGTGCCAGCAGCCCGCGGACTAGCGGGGGGGCCCGGACAGATACGCAGTATTTT.

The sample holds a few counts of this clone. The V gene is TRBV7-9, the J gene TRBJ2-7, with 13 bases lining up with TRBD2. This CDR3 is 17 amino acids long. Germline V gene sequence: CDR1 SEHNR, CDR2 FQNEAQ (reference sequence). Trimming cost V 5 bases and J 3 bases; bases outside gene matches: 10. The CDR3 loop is CASSTGLAGPQDYEQYF. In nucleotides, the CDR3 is TGTGCCAGCAGCACGGGACTAGCGGGGCCTCAAGACTACGAGCAGTACTTC.

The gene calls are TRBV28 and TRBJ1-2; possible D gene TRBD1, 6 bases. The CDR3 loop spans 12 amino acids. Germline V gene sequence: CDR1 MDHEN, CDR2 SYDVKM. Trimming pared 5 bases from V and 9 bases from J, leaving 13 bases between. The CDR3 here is CASSPVDRRYTF. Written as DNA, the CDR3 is TGTGCCAGCAGTCCTGTGGACAGACGCTACACCTTC.

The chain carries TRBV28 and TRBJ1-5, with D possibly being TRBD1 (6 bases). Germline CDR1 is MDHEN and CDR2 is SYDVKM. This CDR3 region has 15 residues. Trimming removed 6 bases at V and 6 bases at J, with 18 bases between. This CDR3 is CASSPTLGGPQPQHF. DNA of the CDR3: TGTGCCAGCAGCCCCACCCTAGGGGGTCCTCAGCCCCAGCATTTT.

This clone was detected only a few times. The CDR3 loop reads CSVRVEDRGDGYTF. Here the CDR3 DNA reads TGCAGCGTTAGGGTAGAGGACAGGGGAGATGGCTACACCTTC. V is TRBV29-1 and J is TRBJ1-2; 9 bases align to TRBD1. Germline lookup yields CDR1 SQVTM and CDR2 ANQGSEA. The CDR3 extends over 14 amino acids. The J segment lost 6 bases and the V segment lost 5 bases, leaving 10 bases of the junction unmatched.

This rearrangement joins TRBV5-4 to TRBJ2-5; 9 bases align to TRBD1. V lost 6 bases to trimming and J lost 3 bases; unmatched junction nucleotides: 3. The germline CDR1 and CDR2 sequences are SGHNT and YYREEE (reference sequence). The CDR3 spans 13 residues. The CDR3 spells CASTQGAEETQYF. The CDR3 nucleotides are TGTGCCAGCACACAGGGGGCGGAAGAGACCCAGTACTTC.

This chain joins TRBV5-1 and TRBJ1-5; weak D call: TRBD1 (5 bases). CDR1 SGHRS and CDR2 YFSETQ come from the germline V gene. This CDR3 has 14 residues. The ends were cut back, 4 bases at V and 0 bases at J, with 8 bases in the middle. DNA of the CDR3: TGCGCCAGCAGCCCCGACAGTAGCAATCAGCCCCAGCATTTT. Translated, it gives CASSPDSSNQPQHF.

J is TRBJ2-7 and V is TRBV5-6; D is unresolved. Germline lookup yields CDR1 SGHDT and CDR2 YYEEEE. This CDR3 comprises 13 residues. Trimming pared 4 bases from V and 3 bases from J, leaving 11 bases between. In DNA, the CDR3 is TGTGCCAGCAGCCAACTACAACTCTACGAGCAGTACTTC. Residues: CASSQLQLYEQYF.

For the CDR3, the DNA is TGCGCCAGCAGCCAGGACTCGGGAGATACGCAGTATTTT. This sequence encodes CASSQDSGDTQYF. This chain connects TRBV4-1 to TRBJ2-3; possibly TRBD2 for D (5 bases). The length of the CDR3 is 13 residues. V lost 3 bases and J lost 5, with 9 bases in between. Per the germline V gene, CDR1 is MGHRA and CDR2 is YSYEKL.

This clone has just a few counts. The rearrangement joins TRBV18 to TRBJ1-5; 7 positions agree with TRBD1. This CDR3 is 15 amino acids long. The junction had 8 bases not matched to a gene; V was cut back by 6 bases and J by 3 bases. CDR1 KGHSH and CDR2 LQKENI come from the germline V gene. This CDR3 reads CASSPGGEVNQPQHF. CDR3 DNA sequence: TGTGCCAGCTCTCCAGGGGGAGAGGTCAATCAGCCCCAGCATTTT.

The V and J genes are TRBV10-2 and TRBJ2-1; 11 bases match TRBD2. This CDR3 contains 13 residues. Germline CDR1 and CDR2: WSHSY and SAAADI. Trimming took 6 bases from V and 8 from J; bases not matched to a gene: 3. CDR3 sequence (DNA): TGCGCCAGCAGCCGACTAGCGGGATATGAGCAGTTCTTC. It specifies CASSRLAGYEQFF.

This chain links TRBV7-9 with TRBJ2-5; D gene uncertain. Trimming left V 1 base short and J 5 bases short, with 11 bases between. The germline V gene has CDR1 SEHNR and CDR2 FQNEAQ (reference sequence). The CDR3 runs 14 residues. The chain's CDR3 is CASSLGVVRETQYF. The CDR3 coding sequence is TGTGCCAGCAGCTTAGGTGTGGTCCGGGAGACCCAGTACTTC. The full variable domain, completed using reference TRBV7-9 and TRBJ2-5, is DTGVSQNPRHKITKRGQNVTFRCDPISEHNRLYWYRQTLGQGPEFLTYFQNEAQLEKSRLLSDRFSAERPKGSFSTLEIQRTEQGDSAMYLCASSLGVVRETQYFGPGTRLLVL.

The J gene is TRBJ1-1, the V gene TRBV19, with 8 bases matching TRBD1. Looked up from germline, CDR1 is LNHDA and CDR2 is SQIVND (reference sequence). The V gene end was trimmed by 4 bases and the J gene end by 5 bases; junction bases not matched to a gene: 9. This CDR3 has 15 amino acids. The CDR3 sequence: CASSTLQGEKTEAFF. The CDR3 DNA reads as TGTGCCAGTAGTACTTTACAGGGGGAAAAGACTGAAGCTTTCTTT.

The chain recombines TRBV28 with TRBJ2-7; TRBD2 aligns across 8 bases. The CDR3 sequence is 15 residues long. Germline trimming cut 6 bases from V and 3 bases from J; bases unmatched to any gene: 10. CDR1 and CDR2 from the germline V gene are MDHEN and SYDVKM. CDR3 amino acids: CASRPRLARDYEQYF. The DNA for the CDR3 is TGTGCCAGCAGACCCCGACTAGCGAGGGACTACGAGCAGTACTTC.

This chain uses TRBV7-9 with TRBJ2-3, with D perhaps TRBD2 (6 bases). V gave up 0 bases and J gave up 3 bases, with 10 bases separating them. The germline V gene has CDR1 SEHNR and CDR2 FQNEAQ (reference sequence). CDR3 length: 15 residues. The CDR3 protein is CASSLASGRTDTQYF. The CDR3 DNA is TGTGCCAGCAGCTTAGCGTCAGGGAGGACAGATACGCAGTATTTT.

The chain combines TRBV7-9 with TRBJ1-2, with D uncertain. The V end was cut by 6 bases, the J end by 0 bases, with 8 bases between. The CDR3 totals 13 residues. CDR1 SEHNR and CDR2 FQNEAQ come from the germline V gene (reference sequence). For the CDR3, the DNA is TGTGCCAGCAGGCCCGGGGCTAACTATGGCTACACCTTC. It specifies CASRPGANYGYTF. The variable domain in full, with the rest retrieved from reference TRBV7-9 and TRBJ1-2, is DTGVSQNPRHKITKRGQNVTFRCDPISEHNRLYWYRQTLGQGPEFLTYFQNEAQLEKSRLLSDRFSAERPKGSFSTLEIQRTEQGDSAMYLCASRPGANYGYTFGSGTRLTVV.

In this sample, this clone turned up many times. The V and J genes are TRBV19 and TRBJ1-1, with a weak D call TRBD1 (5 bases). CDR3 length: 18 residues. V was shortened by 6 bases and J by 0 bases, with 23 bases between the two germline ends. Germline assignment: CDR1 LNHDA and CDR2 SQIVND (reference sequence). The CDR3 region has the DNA TGTGCCAGTAGCCAAGACAGTCCACGCCTCTTTTTGAACACTGAAGCTTTCTTT. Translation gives CASSQDSPRLFLNTEAFF.

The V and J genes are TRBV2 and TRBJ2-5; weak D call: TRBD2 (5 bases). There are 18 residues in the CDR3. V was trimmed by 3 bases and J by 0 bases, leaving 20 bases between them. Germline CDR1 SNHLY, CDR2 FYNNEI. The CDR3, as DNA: TGTGCCAGCAGTGACCCGGACTCTACCTTCGTGTACCAAGAGACCCAGTACTTC. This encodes CASSDPDSTFVYQETQYF.

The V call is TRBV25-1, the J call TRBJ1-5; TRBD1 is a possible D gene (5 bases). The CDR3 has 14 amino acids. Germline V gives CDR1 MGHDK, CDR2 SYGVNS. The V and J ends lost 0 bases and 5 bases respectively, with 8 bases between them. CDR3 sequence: CASSEYQGDQPQHF. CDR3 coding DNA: TGTGCCAGCAGTGAATACCAGGGCGATCAGCCCCAGCATTTT. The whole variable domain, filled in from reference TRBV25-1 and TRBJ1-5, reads EADIYQTPRYLVIGTGKKITLECSQTMGHDKMYWYQQDPGMELHLIHYSYGVNSTEKGDLSSESTVSRIRTEHFPLTLESARPSHTSQYLCASSEYQGDQPQHFGDGTRLSIL.

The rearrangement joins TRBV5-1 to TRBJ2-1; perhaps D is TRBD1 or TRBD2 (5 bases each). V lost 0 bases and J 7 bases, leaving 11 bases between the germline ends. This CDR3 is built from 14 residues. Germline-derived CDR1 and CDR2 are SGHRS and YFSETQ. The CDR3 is CASSLVGVLNEQFF. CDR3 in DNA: TGCGCCAGCAGCTTGGTGGGGGTCCTTAATGAGCAGTTCTTC.

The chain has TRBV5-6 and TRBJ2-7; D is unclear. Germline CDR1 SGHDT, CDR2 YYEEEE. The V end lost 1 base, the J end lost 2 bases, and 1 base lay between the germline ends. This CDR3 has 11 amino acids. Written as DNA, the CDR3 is TGTGCCAGCAGCTTGACCTACGAGCAGTACTTC. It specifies CASSLTYEQYF. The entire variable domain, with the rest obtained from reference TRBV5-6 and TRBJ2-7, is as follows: DAGVTQSPTHLIKTRGQQVTLRCSPKSGHDTVSWYQQALGQGPQFIFQYYEEEERQRGNFPDRFSGHQFPNYSSELNVNALLLGDSALYLCASSLTYEQYFGPGTRLTVT.

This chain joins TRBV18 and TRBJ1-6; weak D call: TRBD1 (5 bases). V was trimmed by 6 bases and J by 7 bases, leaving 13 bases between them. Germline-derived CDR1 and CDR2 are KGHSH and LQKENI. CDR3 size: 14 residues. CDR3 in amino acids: CASSHDSKNSPLHF. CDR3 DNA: TGTGCCAGCTCCCATGACAGCAAGAATTCACCCCTCCACTTT.

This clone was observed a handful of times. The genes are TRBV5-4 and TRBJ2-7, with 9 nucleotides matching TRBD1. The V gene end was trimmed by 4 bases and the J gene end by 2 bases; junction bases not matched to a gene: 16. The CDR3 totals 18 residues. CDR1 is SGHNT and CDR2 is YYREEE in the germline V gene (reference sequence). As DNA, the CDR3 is TGTGCCAGCAGCCCGCGTCGCCGGGACAGGGTAGTTCCCTACGAGCAGTACTTC. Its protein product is CASSPRRRDRVVPYEQYF.

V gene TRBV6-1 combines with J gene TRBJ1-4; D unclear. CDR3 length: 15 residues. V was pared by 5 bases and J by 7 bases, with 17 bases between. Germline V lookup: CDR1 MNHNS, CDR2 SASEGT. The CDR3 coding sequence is TGTGCCAGCAGTCCACGGAGCTCGATCAGTGAAAAACTGTTTTTT. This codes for CASSPRSSISEKLFF.

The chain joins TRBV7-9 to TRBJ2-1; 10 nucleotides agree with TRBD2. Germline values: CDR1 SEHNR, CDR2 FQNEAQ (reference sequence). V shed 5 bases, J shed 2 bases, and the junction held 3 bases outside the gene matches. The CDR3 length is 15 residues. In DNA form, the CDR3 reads TGTGCCAGCAGCGTGAGCGGGAGGGCCTACAATGAGCAGTTCTTC. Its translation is CASSVSGRAYNEQFF.

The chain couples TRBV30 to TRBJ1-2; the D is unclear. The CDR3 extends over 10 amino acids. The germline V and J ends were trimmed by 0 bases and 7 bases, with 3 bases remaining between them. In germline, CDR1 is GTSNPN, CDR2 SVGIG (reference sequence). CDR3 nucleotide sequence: TGTGCCTGGAGTGTACGTGGCTACACCTTC. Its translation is CAWSVRGYTF.

The CDR3 DNA sequence: TGTGCCAGCAGCCGTCGGCAGTTTCCTGGGACAGGGGCGGGCACTGAAGCTTTCTTT. Translation: CASSRRQFPGTGAGTEAFF. J is TRBJ1-1 and V is TRBV5-6; 10 bases fit TRBD1. V shed 4 bases, J shed 4 bases, and the junction held 19 bases outside the gene matches. Germline-derived CDR1 and CDR2 are SGHDT and YYEEEE. The CDR3 loop spans 19 amino acids.